What follows are 26 T cell receptor beta chains derived from one specimen sequenced in a study of T cells after yellow fever vaccination. TCRdb re-analysed the 5' RACE reads in MiXCR, keeping a single row per CDR3 protein. The sample shows 150,000 to 200,000 distinct CDR3 sequences, about a tenth of them seen only once. Sequencing used CD8+ T cells sorted from PBMCs, obtained 45 days after the yellow fever booster vaccination. These receptors were obtained from a man aged 18 to 29 who received the YFV17D yellow fever vaccine.

This clonotype was seen repeatedly, ten times or more. The chain is built from TRBV3-1 and TRBJ2-7, with 13 bases fitting TRBD2. The germline V gene encodes CDR1 LGHDT and CDR2 YNNKEL (reference sequence). CDR3 size: 16 residues. Trimming removed 3 bases from V and 9 bases from J; junction bases left unmatched: 11. The CDR3: CASSHSEGLAGLAQYF. The DNA of the CDR3 is TGTGCCAGCAGCCACTCCGAGGGACTAGCGGGGTTGGCGCAGTACTTC.

This clonotype was found a few times. This chain uses TRBV5-4 with TRBJ2-4, with D possibly matching TRBD1 (6 bases). V dropped 0 bases and J dropped 1 base, with 14 bases sitting between them. This CDR3 has 17 amino acids. CDR1 is SGHNT and CDR2 is YYREEE in the germline V gene (reference sequence). DNA of the CDR3: TGTGCCAGCAGCTTGGCCAGAGGGGGTGAGGCCAAAAACATTCAGTACTTC. As protein: CASSLARGGEAKNIQYF.

This clonotype was seen repeatedly, ten times or more. The chain employs TRBV19 and TRBJ1-2; 10 nucleotides match TRBD1. The V and J ends lost 6 bases and 4 bases, in that order; junction bases with no gene match: 11. This CDR3 contains 16 residues. The germline V gene encodes CDR1 LNHDA and CDR2 SQIVND (reference sequence). CDR3 bases: TGTGCCAGTAGCCGACAGGGGGCAATTGGAAGCTATGGCTACACCTTC. Translated, it gives CASSRQGAIGSYGYTF.

This clonotype was found a few times. The chain has TRBV6-4 and TRBJ2-3; 10 bases fit TRBD2. CDR1 and CDR2 from the germline V gene are MRHNA and SNTAGT. This CDR3 is 15 amino acids long. V trimming: 3 bases; J trimming: 3 bases; junction bases outside the gene matches: 3. For the CDR3, the DNA is TGTGCCAGCAGTGAAGTAGCGGGGGGTACAGATACGCAGTATTTT. It codes for CASSEVAGGTDTQYF.

This clonotype was found a few times. This chain links TRBV6-5 with TRBJ1-2; D unresolved. Per the germline V gene, CDR1 is MNHEY and CDR2 is SVGAGI. The CDR3 has 13 residues. V lost 2 bases and J lost 8, with 12 bases in between. CDR3 DNA: TGTGCCAGCAGTTACGCCCGATGGGAGGGCTACACCTTC. Translation gives CASSYARWEGYTF.

The gene calls are TRBV7-6 and TRBJ2-3; 9 bases align to TRBD2. V shed 1 base and J 2 bases; nucleotides not matched to a gene: 7. The CDR3 totals 17 residues. The germline CDR1 and CDR2 sequences are SGHVS and FNYEAQ. In DNA form, the CDR3 reads TGTGCCAGCAGCTTAGGGGCTAGCGGGGCGTACACAGATACGCAGTATTTT. Translation: CASSLGASGAYTDTQYF.

J is TRBJ2-7 and V is TRBV5-5; possible D gene TRBD1, 6 bases. Germline-derived CDR1 and CDR2 are SGHKS and YYEKEE (reference sequence). The CDR3 runs to 15 residues. V was cut by 5 bases and J by 2 bases, with 17 bases left in between. This CDR3 reads CASSRGTPVPYEQYF. DNA of the CDR3: TGTGCCAGCAGTAGGGGGACACCCGTTCCCTACGAGCAGTACTTC.

This rearrangement joins TRBV21-1 to TRBJ1-1; the D call in the table, TRBD1, was not verified against the DNA. TRBV21-1 is designated a pseudogene. The CDR3 loop spans 13 amino acids. In nucleotides, the CDR3 is TGTGCCAGCGTCGTACAGGGGTGTCGTGAAGCTTTCTTT. It specifies CASVVQGCREAFF.

The chain combines TRBV20-1 with TRBJ2-1; 8 positions agree with TRBD2. V was pared by 2 bases and J by 9 bases, with 15 bases of the junction left unmatched. This CDR3 comprises 16 residues. Germline V gives CDR1 DFQATT, CDR2 SNEGSKA (reference sequence). This chain's CDR3 is CSARPGPGLVGVEQFF. CDR3 in DNA: TGCAGTGCTAGACCGGGTCCGGGACTAGTCGGGGTTGAGCAGTTCTTC.

The genes are TRBV20-1 and TRBJ2-7, with D possibly being TRBD1 (6 bases). The CDR3 has 14 residues. Deletions cut 4 bases from V and 3 bases from J, with 16 bases between. CDR1 DFQATT and CDR2 SNEGSKA come from the germline V gene (reference sequence). The CDR3 sequence is CSATDRRALYEQYF. The CDR3 coding sequence is TGCAGTGCTACGGACAGACGGGCCCTCTACGAGCAGTACTTC.

This clonotype was recorded at least ten times. The chain uses TRBV7-8 and TRBJ2-5, with a weak D call TRBD2 (6 bases). With 5 bases removed from V and 5 bases from J, the gap between germline ends came to 21 bases. The CDR3 has 16 amino acids. Germline assignment: CDR1 SGHVS and CDR2 FQNEAQ. The chain's CDR3 is CASSAPGLAIRETQYF. The DNA for the CDR3 is TGTGCCAGCAGCGCCCCGGGCCTAGCGATTAGGGAGACCCAGTACTTC.

This rearrangement joins TRBV7-8 to TRBJ2-7; 8 bases map to TRBD1. Germline V gene lookup returns CDR1 SGHVS and CDR2 FQNEAQ. CDR3 size: 13 residues. V trimming: 5 bases; J trimming: 6 bases; junction bases outside the gene matches: 6. The CDR3: CASSPDRAAEQYV. The DNA for the CDR3 is TGTGCCAGCAGCCCGGACAGGGCCGCCGAGCAGTACGTC.

In its sample, this clonotype was seen many times. The chain combines TRBV6-5 with TRBJ2-2; weak D call: TRBD1 (5 bases). Trimming stripped 2 bases from V and 2 bases from J, with 9 bases between. Germline V gene sequence: CDR1 MNHEY, CDR2 SVGAGI. The CDR3 extends over 15 amino acids. The CDR3 coding sequence is TGTGCCAGCAGTTACGACAGTAGAAACACCGGGGAGCTGTTTTTT. Encoded protein: CASSYDSRNTGELFF.

J is TRBJ2-1 and V is TRBV6-2 or TRBV6-3; D is perhaps TRBD1 (6 bases). V lost 0 bases and J lost 10, with 19 bases in between. CDR3 length equals 16 residues. The V gene's germline CDR1 is MNHEY and CDR2 SVGEGT. CDR3 loop: CASSYSRRGAGAEQFF. The CDR3 nucleotides are TGTGCCAGCAGTTACTCGAGAAGGGGCGCAGGGGCAGAGCAGTTCTTC.

A few counts support this clonotype. The gene calls are TRBV3-1 and TRBJ2-2, with D possibly being TRBD1 (5 bases). The CDR3 totals 13 residues. Germline V gives CDR1 LGHDT, CDR2 YNNKEL (reference sequence). V was cut by 4 bases and J by 7 bases, with 10 bases left in between. The DNA of the CDR3 is TGTGCCAGCAGCCCAAGGGGAATCGGGGAGCTGTTTTTT. It yields the protein CASSPRGIGELFF. Variable domain in full (rest from reference TRBV3-1 and TRBJ2-2): DTAVSQTPKYLVTQMGNDKSIKCEQNLGHDTMYWYKQDSKKFLKIMFSYNNKELIINETVPNRFSPKSPDKAHLNLHINSLELGDSAVYFCASSPRGIGELFFGEGSRLTVL.

The genes are TRBV29-1 and TRBJ2-2; possibly TRBD1 for D (6 bases). Between the trimmed V and J ends, which lost 6 bases and 3 bases, there was a span of 17 bases. Germline CDR1 is SQVTM and CDR2 is ANQGSEA. This CDR3 comprises 15 residues. CDR3 region: CSVMSQGWDTGELFF. The CDR3 nucleotides read TGCAGCGTGATGTCCCAGGGGTGGGACACCGGGGAGCTGTTTTTT.

This clonotype was detected a few times. The rearrangement links TRBV28 to TRBJ2-7, with D perhaps TRBD2 (5 bases). Germline assignment: CDR1 MDHEN and CDR2 SYDVKM. This CDR3 spans 15 amino acids. V was trimmed by 5 bases and J by 4 bases, leaving 18 bases between them. This CDR3 reads CASSALEGRPYEQYV. The CDR3 region has the DNA TGTGCCAGCAGTGCCCTTGAGGGCAGACCGTACGAGCAGTACGTC.

This sequence joins TRBV29-1 and TRBJ1-2; D not certain. V lost 4 bases, J lost 3 bases, and 12 bases lay in between. The CDR3 extends over 13 amino acids. CDR1 is SQVTM, CDR2 ANQGSEA, per germline. The CDR3 spells CSVVPVNDYGYTF. The CDR3 DNA follows: TGCAGCGTTGTTCCCGTCAATGACTATGGCTACACCTTC. Complete variable domain (other parts from reference TRBV29-1 and TRBJ1-2): SAVISQKPSRDICQRGTSLTIQCQVDSQVTMMFWYRQQPGQSLTLIATANQGSEATYESGFVIDKFPISRPNLTFSTLTVSNMSPEDSSIYLCSVVPVNDYGYTFGSGTRLTVV.

V and J are TRBV7-2 and TRBJ2-3; TRBD1 aligns across 11 bases. The CDR3 extends over 13 amino acids. V lost 6 bases, J lost 5 bases, and 1 base stayed unmatched. Germline V gives CDR1 SGHTA, CDR2 FQGNSA. The CDR3 region has the DNA TGTGCCAGCAGGGGGACAGGGGGAGATACGCAGTATTTT. This sequence encodes CASRGTGGDTQYF.

Only a few counts were recorded for this clonotype. The CDR3 sequence: CASSVGPRVPLYEQYF. The CDR3 DNA follows: TGTGCCAGCAGCGTAGGACCCAGAGTACCCCTCTACGAGCAGTACTTC. The chain employs TRBV9 and TRBJ2-7; D is ambiguous. Trimming removed 0 bases at V and 3 bases at J, with 16 bases between. Germline CDR1 is SGDLS and CDR2 is YYNGEE. This CDR3 is 16 amino acids long.

This clonotype has just a few counts. The chain employs TRBV9 and TRBJ1-4; perhaps TRBD1 as D (6 bases). The CDR3 has 17 residues. From germline, CDR1 is SGDLS and CDR2 YYNGEE. Trimming took 0 bases from V and 5 from J, leaving 17 bases between them. CDR3 amino acids: CASSVAWGGAANEKLFF. The CDR3 DNA sequence: TGTGCCAGCAGCGTAGCTTGGGGGGGCGCCGCGAATGAAAAACTGTTTTTT. Complete variable domain (other parts from reference TRBV9 and TRBJ1-4): DSGVTQTPKHLITATGQRVTLRCSPRSGDLSVYWYQQSLDQGLQFLIQYYNGEERAKGNILERFSAQQFPDLHSELNLSSLELGDSALYFCASSVAWGGAANEKLFFGSGTQLSVL.

The chain recombines TRBV6-2 or TRBV6-3 with TRBJ2-7, with a possible D match to TRBD1 (5 bases). The V gene's germline CDR1 is MNHEY and CDR2 SVGEGT. The CDR3 spans 14 residues. The germline V and J ends were trimmed by 2 bases and 3 bases, with 11 bases remaining between them. The DNA of the CDR3 is TGTGCCAGCAGTTACGCAGGGTCGGTCTACGAGCAGTACGTC. It encodes CASSYAGSVYEQYV.

This clonotype turned up a few times. The gene calls are TRBV7-8 and TRBJ2-7; 8 bases line up with TRBD2. The V gene end was trimmed by 4 bases and the J gene end by 0 bases; junction bases not matched to a gene: 5. The germline CDR1 and CDR2 sequences are SGHVS and FQNEAQ. This CDR3 region has 15 residues. CDR3 loop: CASSSSAGVSYEQYF. The CDR3, as DNA: TGTGCCAGCAGCTCCTCAGCGGGGGTCTCCTACGAGCAGTACTTC.

The gene calls are TRBV9 and TRBJ2-7, with TRBD1 matching 8 bases. The CDR3 loop spans 15 amino acids. Germline assignment: CDR1 SGDLS and CDR2 YYNGEE. J was trimmed by 0 bases and V by 4 bases; bases with no gene match: 6. The CDR3, as DNA: TGTGCCAGCAGCCCAGGGACAGGCATCTCCTACGAGCAGTACTTC. Translated: CASSPGTGISYEQYF.

This clonotype was found a few times. The CDR3 spells CASSQDAGGADTEAFF. The CDR3, as DNA: TGCGCCAGCAGCCAAGATGCAGGGGGCGCGGACACTGAAGCTTTCTTT. The rearrangement uses TRBV4-1 and TRBJ1-1, with TRBD1 matching 8 bases. Germline CDR1 is MGHRA and CDR2 is YSYEKL. The CDR3 totals 16 residues. Trimming cost V 0 bases and J 3 bases; bases outside gene matches: 6.

This clonotype was counted a few times. The chain carries TRBV2 and TRBJ1-1; weak D call: TRBD1 (5 bases). V was shortened by 3 bases and J by 3 bases, with 14 bases between the two germline ends. The CDR3 covers 15 residues. Germline assignment: CDR1 SNHLY and CDR2 FYNNEI. In DNA form, the CDR3 reads TGTGCCAGCAGTGATTTTTACGAGGGGTACACTGAAGCTTTCTTT. Translated, it gives CASSDFYEGYTEAFF. The complete variable domain, with remaining parts taken from reference TRBV2 and TRBJ1-1, reads EPEVTQTPSHQVTQMGQEVILRCVPISNHLYFYWYRQILGQKVEFLVSFYNNEISEKSEIFDDQFSVERPDGSNFTLKIRSTKLEDSAMYFCASSDFYEGYTEAFFGQGTRLTVV.